This T cell receptor (beta chain) derives from a study of tumor-infiltrating lymphocytes in localized non-small cell lung cancer (dated by TCRdb to 2020 to 2023). Regarding the study in general: Several histologies were represented in the cohort, which also included both smokers and never-smokers as well as patients whose samples were collected after neoadjuvant chemotherapy. For approximately 50 patients, immunoSEQ T-cell fraction was compared between paired tumor and uninvolved lung. In total, the ICON cohort was made up of about 160 surgical patients who had localized non-small cell lung cancer and whose tumors were resected. Each patient provided resected tumor tissue plus uninvolved lung tissue from the same patient, with the uninvolved lung tissue described as non-adjacent to the tumor. TCR sequencing was one of several integrated assays, alongside flow cytometry, multiplex immunofluorescence, RNA-seq, exome sequencing and proteomics, applied to the same patients.

Points the paper makes about the study in general: Because different assays used different pieces of the same tissue, technical variation could not be distinguished from intratumor heterogeneity. Higher T cell infiltration in tumors than in uninvolved lung tissue was supported by TCRbeta sequencing, consistent with immunofluorescence CD3 counts. No difference in TCR-derived T-cell fraction was observed between the flow cytometry-defined immunotypes IM1 (good prognosis) and IM2 (poor prognosis). Assay coverage varied across patients depending on available tissue quantity, so only a subset of the cohort had TCR sequencing. No association of tumor T-cell fraction from TCR sequencing with recurrence-free survival was found (p = 0.61).

Patient enrollment in ICON started in the first half of 2016, and the final patient was enrolled in September 2018. In a subcohort of under 95 patients, fresh tumor and matched uninvolved tissue were collected for in-depth immune analyses, with TCR sequencing among those analyses. TCR sequencing was performed on DNA isolated from bulk tissue, without cell sorting. Compared with the rest of its sample, this clone is medium-sized (0.01 to 0.1%). Its specific antigen is unknown. It has no much larger one-base neighbor in the sample; base qualities were not kept. The T-cell fraction in tumor and uninvolved lung tissue was provided by TCR sequencing with the immunoSEQ assay. The original pipeline was this. In the survival analysis, patients were divided into a high T-cell fraction group (upper tertile) and a low T-cell fraction group (lower two tertiles), and the two groups were compared using a log-rank test. Paired tumor versus uninvolved lung differences in T-cell fraction were tested with a signed-rank test. TCRdb mirrors the immuneACCESS table, restricted to in-frame sequences. Some clones are absent from its copies; in checked studies, under half trace to an unresolved V gene, and the reason for the others is unknown. Clonal size and the V and J genes are those of that table, whereas D and trimming came from the DNA. Recorded for this sample are about 23,000 clones; 73% of them occurred a single time. Clones ranked in the top ten supply over 6% of the sample.

What was sequenced was lung tumor tissue. The receptor was isolated from a human donor with non-small cell lung cancer.

At the DNA level, the sequence is TGCGCCAGCAGCCAGGGGGGTTTTAACTATGGCTACACCTTC. It specifies CASSQGGFNYGYTF. The chain is encoded by TRBV4-3 joined to TRBJ1-2; the D gene is perhaps TRBD1, on 5 matching bases. The CDR3 measures 14 amino acids from cysteine to phenylalanine. Only the CDR3 part of the read is kept: 42 bases, read in frame from the first base. V loses 3 bases of germline sequence and J loses 1 base, and the interval between the two ends is 9 bases. As encoded in the germline V gene, CDR1 is LGHNA while CDR2 is YSLEER.